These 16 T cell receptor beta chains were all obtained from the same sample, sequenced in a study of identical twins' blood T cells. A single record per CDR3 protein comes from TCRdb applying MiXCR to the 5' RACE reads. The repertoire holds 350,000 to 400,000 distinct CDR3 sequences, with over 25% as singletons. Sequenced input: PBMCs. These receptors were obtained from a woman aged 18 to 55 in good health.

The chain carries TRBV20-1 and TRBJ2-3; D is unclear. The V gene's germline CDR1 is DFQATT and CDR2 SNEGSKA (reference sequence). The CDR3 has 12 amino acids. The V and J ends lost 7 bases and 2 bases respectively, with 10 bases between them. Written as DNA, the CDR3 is TGCAGTGGCATCGGAAACACAGATACGCAGTATTTT. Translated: CSGIGNTDTQYF.

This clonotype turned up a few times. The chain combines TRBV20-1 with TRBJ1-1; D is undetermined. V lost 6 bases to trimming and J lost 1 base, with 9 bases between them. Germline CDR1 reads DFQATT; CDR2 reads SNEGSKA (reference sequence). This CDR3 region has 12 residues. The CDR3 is CSAADGNTEAFF. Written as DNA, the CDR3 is TGCAGTGCGGCGGACGGGAACACTGAAGCTTTCTTT.

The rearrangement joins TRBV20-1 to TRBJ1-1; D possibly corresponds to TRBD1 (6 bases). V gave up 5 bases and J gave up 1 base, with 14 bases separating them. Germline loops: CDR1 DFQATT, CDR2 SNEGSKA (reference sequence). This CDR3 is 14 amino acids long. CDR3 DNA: TGCAGTGCTGCGGGACCGGGACAGAACACTGAAGCTTTCTTT. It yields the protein CSAAGPGQNTEAFF.

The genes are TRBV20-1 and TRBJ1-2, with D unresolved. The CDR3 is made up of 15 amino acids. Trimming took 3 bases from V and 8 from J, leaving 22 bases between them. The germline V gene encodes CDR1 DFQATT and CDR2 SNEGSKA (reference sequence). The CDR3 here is CSASLTQVQLGGYTF. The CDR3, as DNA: TGCAGTGCTAGCCTCACCCAGGTCCAACTAGGGGGCTACACCTTC.

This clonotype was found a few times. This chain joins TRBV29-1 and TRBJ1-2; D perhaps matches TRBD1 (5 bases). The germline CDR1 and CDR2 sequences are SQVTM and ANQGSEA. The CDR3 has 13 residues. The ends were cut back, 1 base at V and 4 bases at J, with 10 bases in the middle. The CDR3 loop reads CSVEGAGTYGYTF. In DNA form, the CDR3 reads TGCAGCGTTGAAGGTGCAGGGACCTATGGCTACACCTTC.

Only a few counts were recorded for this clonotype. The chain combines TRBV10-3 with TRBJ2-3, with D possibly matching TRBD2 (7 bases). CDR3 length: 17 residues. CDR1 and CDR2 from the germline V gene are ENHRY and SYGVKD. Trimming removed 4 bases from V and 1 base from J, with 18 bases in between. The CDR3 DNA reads TGTGCCATCAGTGTGGGGAGGGGGGGCCCTGGCACAGATACGCAGTATTTT. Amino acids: CAISVGRGGPGTDTQYF.

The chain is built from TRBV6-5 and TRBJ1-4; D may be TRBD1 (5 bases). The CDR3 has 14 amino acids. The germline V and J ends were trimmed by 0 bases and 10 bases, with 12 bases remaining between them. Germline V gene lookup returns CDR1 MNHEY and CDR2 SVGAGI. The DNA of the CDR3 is TGTGCCAGCAGTTACTCCCTCAGGGCGAGAAAACTGTTTTTT. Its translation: CASSYSLRARKLFF.

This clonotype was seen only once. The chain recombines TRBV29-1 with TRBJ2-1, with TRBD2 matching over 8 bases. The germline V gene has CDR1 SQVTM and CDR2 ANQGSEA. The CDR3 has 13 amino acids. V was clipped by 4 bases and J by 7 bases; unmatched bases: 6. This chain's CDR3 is CSVGPSGLNEQFF. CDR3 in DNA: TGCAGCGTTGGTCCTAGCGGGCTGAATGAGCAGTTCTTC.

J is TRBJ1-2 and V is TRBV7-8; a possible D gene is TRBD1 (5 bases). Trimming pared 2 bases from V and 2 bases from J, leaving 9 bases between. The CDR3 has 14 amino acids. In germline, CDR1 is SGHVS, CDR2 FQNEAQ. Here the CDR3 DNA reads TGTGCCAGCAGCTTAAGTCGGGGGAACTATGGCTACACCTTC. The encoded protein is CASSLSRGNYGYTF.

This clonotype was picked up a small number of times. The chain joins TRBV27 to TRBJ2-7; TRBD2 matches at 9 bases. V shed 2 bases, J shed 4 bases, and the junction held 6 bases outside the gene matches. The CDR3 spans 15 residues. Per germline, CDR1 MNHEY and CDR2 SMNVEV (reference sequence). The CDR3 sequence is CASSLRASGDYEQYF. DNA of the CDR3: TGTGCCAGCAGTTTACGCGCTAGCGGGGATTACGAGCAGTACTTC.

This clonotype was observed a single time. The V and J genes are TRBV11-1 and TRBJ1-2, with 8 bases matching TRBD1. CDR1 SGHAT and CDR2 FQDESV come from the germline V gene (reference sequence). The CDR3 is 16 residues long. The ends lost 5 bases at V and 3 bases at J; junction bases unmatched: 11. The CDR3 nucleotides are TGTGCCAGCAGCCCTTCGGGACAGGACGGTTACTATGGCTACACCTTC. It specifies CASSPSGQDGYYGYTF.

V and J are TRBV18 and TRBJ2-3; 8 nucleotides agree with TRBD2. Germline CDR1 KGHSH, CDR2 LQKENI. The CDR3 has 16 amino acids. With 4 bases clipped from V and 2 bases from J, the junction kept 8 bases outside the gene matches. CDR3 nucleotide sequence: TGTGCCAGCTCACGGGGTAGCGGGGCACCCACAGATACGCAGTATTTT. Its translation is CASSRGSGAPTDTQYF.

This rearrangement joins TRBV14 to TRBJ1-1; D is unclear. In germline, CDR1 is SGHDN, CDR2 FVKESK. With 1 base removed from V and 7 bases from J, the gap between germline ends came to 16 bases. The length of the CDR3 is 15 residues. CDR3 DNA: TGTGCCAGCAGCCAAGTTCCAGGTGGGAGCCGTGAAGCTTTCTTT. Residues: CASSQVPGGSREAFF.

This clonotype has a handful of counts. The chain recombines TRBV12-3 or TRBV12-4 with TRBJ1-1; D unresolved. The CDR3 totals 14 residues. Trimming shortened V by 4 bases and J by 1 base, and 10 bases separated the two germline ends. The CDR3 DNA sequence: TGTGCCAGCAGTTCATTGTCAGGGAACACTGAAGCTTTCTTT. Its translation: CASSSLSGNTEAFF.

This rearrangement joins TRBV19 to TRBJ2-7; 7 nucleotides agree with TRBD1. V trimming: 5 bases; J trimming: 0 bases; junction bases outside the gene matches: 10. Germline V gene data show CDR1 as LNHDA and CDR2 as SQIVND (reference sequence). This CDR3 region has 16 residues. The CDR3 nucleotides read TGTGCCAGTAGTCCCTTCCGACAGGGCCCCTCCTACGAGCAGTACTTC. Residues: CASSPFRQGPSYEQYF.

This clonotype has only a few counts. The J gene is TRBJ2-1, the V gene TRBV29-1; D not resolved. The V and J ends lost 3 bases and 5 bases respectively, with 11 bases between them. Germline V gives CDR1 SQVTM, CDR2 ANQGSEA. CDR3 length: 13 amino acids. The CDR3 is CSVDPGFNNEQFF. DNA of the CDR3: TGCAGCGTTGATCCCGGCTTCAACAATGAGCAGTTCTTC.